The 22 T cell receptor beta chains below come from one sample, sequenced in a study of graft-versus-host responses after intestinal transplantation. Clones were read by immunoSEQ multiplex PCR, and TCRdb kept only the in-frame ones, dropping some. Here the sample spans 8,000 to 10,000 clones, 27% being singletons. The authors combined 200,000 CFSE-labeled responder cells with 200,000 irradiated, violet-dye-labeled stimulator cells in plates. The material was alloreactive CD8+ T cells from a mixed lymphocyte reaction culture, obtained before transplantation. The subset was: CFSE-low proliferating T cells sorted from approximately six-day pre-transplant mixed lymphocyte reaction (GvH or HvG direction). The receptors were gathered from a human patient who was an organ donor for intestinal transplantation.

There are a few counts of this clone. V gene TRBV7-7 combines with J gene TRBJ1-1; 7 bases agree with TRBD1. The J segment lost 7 bases and the V segment lost 5 bases, leaving 13 bases of the junction unmatched. There are 15 residues in the CDR3. The germline V gene has CDR1 SSHAT and CDR2 FNYEAQ (reference sequence). For the CDR3, the DNA is TGTGCCAGCAGCGAATACTTGGGACAGAATTATGAAGCTTTCTTT. The encoded protein is CASSEYLGQNYEAFF.

By share, this clone ranks as medium-sized. This chain connects TRBV7-9 to TRBJ1-2; D call uncertain. There are 12 residues in the CDR3. Germline-derived CDR1 and CDR2 are SEHNR and FQNEAQ (reference sequence). V gave up 5 bases and J gave up 3 bases, with 7 bases separating them. The CDR3, as DNA: TGTGCCAGCAGCCCTAACTACTATGGCTACACCTTC. Its translation is CASSPNYYGYTF.

This chain uses TRBV21-1 with TRBJ2-3; the table's D call TRBD2 went unverified against the DNA. TRBV21-1 is a listed pseudogene. The CDR3 sequence is 20 residues long. The DNA for the CDR3 is TGTGCCAGCAGCACATCCGGGACTAGCGGGGGGGCCCCCCGCACAGATACGCAGTATTTT. It is translated as CASSTSGTSGGAPRTDTQYF.

The chain joins TRBV7-2 to TRBJ2-7; 11 bases line up with TRBD1. Losses at the gene ends were 3 bases for V and 7 bases for J; bases not matched to a gene: 11. CDR3 length equals 16 residues. Per germline, CDR1 SGHTA and CDR2 FQGNSA. CDR3 coding DNA: TGTGCCAGCAGCTTTGGACCGGGACAGGGGGTGAGAGAGCAGTACTTC. Its translation: CASSFGPGQGVREQYF. The full variable domain, in which reference TRBV7-2 and TRBJ2-7 provide the parts outside the CDR3, is GAGVSQSPSNKVTEKGKDVELRCDPISGHTALYWYRQSLGQGLEFLIYFQGNSAPDKSGLPSDRFSAERTGGSVSTLTIQRTQQEDSAVYLCASSFGPGQGVREQYFGPGTRLTVT.

The chain couples TRBV5-6 to TRBJ2-7; 8 nucleotides align to TRBD1. This CDR3 is built from 14 residues. The ends lost 5 bases at V and 3 bases at J; junction bases unmatched: 7. Germline V CDR1 and CDR2: SGHDT, YYEEEE. The CDR3 loop reads CASSPGGAVYEQYF. The CDR3 nucleotides are TGTGCCAGCAGTCCAGGGGGCGCGGTCTACGAGCAGTACTTC.

This clone was found a few times. This chain links TRBV7-7 with TRBJ2-1, with D perhaps TRBD1 (5 bases). Trimming cost V 1 base and J 4 bases, with 11 bases left between them. The CDR3 extends over 15 amino acids. Germline-derived CDR1 and CDR2 are SSHAT and FNYEAQ (reference sequence). The CDR3 loop is CASSLDAGKYNEQFF. CDR3 nucleotides: TGTGCCAGCAGCTTAGATGCAGGGAAATACAATGAGCAGTTCTTC.

The rearrangement uses TRBV6-8 and TRBJ1-1, with 7 bases that match TRBD1. V trimming: 7 bases; J trimming: 4 bases; junction bases outside the gene matches: 9. Germline lookup yields CDR1 MNHGY and CDR2 SAAAGT. The CDR3 extends over 14 amino acids. CDR3 loop: CASTPAGQFTEAFF. The CDR3 DNA sequence: TGTGCCAGCACCCCAGCGGGACAGTTCACTGAAGCTTTCTTT.

This clone qualifies as medium-sized (0.01 to 0.1%). The chain recombines TRBV7-9 with TRBJ2-3; D tentatively reads TRBD1 or TRBD2 (6 bases each). This CDR3 has 14 amino acids. The V and J ends lost 8 bases and 3 bases respectively, with 15 bases between them. Germline V CDR1 and CDR2: SEHNR, FQNEAQ (reference sequence). CDR3 amino acids: CASLWRGVTDTQYF. The DNA for the CDR3 is TGTGCCAGCCTCTGGAGGGGGGTGACAGATACGCAGTATTTT.

This chain uses TRBV9 with TRBJ2-7; 9 bases match TRBD1. J was trimmed by 0 bases and V by 2 bases; bases with no gene match: 0. The germline V gene has CDR1 SGDLS and CDR2 YYNGEE. CDR3 size: 14 residues. In DNA form, the CDR3 reads TGTGCCAGCAGCGTGACAGGGGGCTCCTACGAGCAGTACTTC. Amino acid sequence: CASSVTGGSYEQYF.

This clone was detected only a few times. The gene calls are TRBV11-1 and TRBJ2-3; tentative D call: TRBD2 (5 bases). From germline, CDR1 is SGHAT and CDR2 FQDESV (reference sequence). The V gene lost 5 bases and the J gene lost 2 bases, with 8 bases spanning the gap. The CDR3 contains 13 residues. This CDR3 is CASSGRDTDTQYF. In DNA, the CDR3 is TGTGCCAGCAGCGGCCGGGACACAGATACGCAGTATTTT. Full variable domain (remainder filled in from reference TRBV11-1 and TRBJ2-3): EAEVAQSPRYKITEKSQAVAFWCDPISGHATLYWYRQILGQGPELLVQFQDESVVDDSQLPKDRFSAERLKGVDSTLKIQPAELGDSAMYLCASSGRDTDTQYFGPGTRLTVL.

In this sample, this clone turned up a few times. CDR3 loop: CATDRGNYEQYF. CDR3 nucleotides: TGTGCTACGGACAGGGGAAACTACGAGCAGTACTTC. J is TRBJ2-7 and V is TRBV7-2; 9 nucleotides agree with TRBD1. The CDR3 is 12 residues long. From germline, CDR1 is SGHTA and CDR2 FQGNSA.

The chain couples TRBV27 to TRBJ1-1; D is uncertain. Trimming removed 7 bases from V and 0 bases from J, with 9 bases in between. The CDR3 consists of 13 residues. The germline V gene encodes CDR1 MNHEY and CDR2 SMNVEV (reference sequence). The CDR3 protein is CASTGRMNTEAFF. The CDR3, as DNA: TGTGCCAGCACCGGACGGATGAACACTGAAGCTTTCTTT.

In its sample, this clone was seen a few times. The rearrangement uses TRBV6-6 and TRBJ2-7; D uncertain. Germline-derived CDR1 and CDR2 are MNHNY and SVGAGI (reference sequence). This CDR3 comprises 14 residues. V dropped 8 bases and J dropped 2 bases, with 16 bases sitting between them. CDR3 nucleotides: TGTGCCAGCCGCCTCGGTAGTAGTACCTACGAGCAGTACTTC. Translation gives CASRLGSSTYEQYF.

This sequence joins TRBV6-5 and TRBJ2-3; 7 nucleotides align to TRBD1. The V gene's germline CDR1 is MNHEY and CDR2 SVGAGI. CDR3 length equals 15 residues. J gave up 5 bases and V 6 bases, and 11 bases lay outside the gene matches. CDR3 nucleotides: TGTGCCAGCAGCCTAAACAGGGGCGGAAGAGATACGCAGTATTTT. Amino acids: CASSLNRGGRDTQYF.

This clone showed up just a few times. This chain uses TRBV7-8 with TRBJ2-7; D might be TRBD1 (6 bases). CDR1 and CDR2 from the germline V gene are SGHVS and FQNEAQ. The CDR3 length is 14 residues. Trimming pared 5 bases from V and 4 bases from J, leaving 15 bases between. Here the CDR3 DNA reads TGTGCCAGCAGCCACGAGGGGGTTCATTACGAGCAGTACTTC. It yields the protein CASSHEGVHYEQYF.

The J gene is TRBJ2-2, the V gene TRBV29-1, with TRBD1 as a possible D gene (5 bases). Germline CDR1 and CDR2: SQVTM and ANQGSEA. There are 13 residues in the CDR3. Trimming shortened V by 5 bases and J by 2 bases, and 9 bases separated the two germline ends. In DNA form, the CDR3 reads TGCAGCGTTTCGACAGCTAACACCGGGGAGCTGTTTTTT. Amino acid sequence: CSVSTANTGELFF.

This clone came up a few times. The chain carries TRBV4-1 and TRBJ2-3; maybe TRBD2 (6 bases). Per germline, CDR1 MGHRA and CDR2 YSYEKL. V was shortened by 4 bases and J by 1 base, with 12 bases between the two germline ends. The CDR3 totals 15 residues. CDR3 nucleotide sequence: TGCGCCAGCAGCCGTCGACTAGTTGGCACAGATACGCAGTATTTT. The encoded protein is CASSRRLVGTDTQYF.

A few counts support this clone. The CDR3 sequence: CASSFGQGSYEQYF. The DNA for the CDR3 is TGCGCCAGCAGCTTCGGACAGGGTTCCTACGAGCAGTACTTC. The chain joins TRBV5-1 to TRBJ2-7, with 8 bases lining up with TRBD1. This CDR3 has 14 amino acids. The V gene end was trimmed by 2 bases and the J gene end by 1 base; junction bases not matched to a gene: 2. Germline values: CDR1 SGHRS, CDR2 YFSETQ.

In this sample, this clone turned up a few times. The rearrangement uses TRBV4-1 and TRBJ2-1, with 7 bases identical to TRBD1. The ends lost 0 bases at V and 8 bases at J; junction bases unmatched: 13. The CDR3 spans 17 residues. Germline V gives CDR1 MGHRA, CDR2 YSYEKL. CDR3 sequence: CASSQDLWGRGSDEQFF. The CDR3 DNA reads TGCGCCAGCAGCCAAGACCTTTGGGGCAGGGGGAGCGATGAGCAGTTCTTC.

This clone was recorded a few times. The V gene is TRBV9, the J gene TRBJ1-2; 8 bases are a match to TRBD1. CDR3 size: 13 residues. V was clipped by 3 bases and J by 6 bases; unmatched bases: 4. Germline loops: CDR1 SGDLS, CDR2 YYNGEE. The CDR3 is CASSGQGLDGYTF. CDR3 nucleotides: TGTGCCAGCAGCGGACAGGGGCTAGATGGCTACACCTTC.

This clone was seen more than once but under ten times. This sequence joins TRBV10-3 and TRBJ2-7, with no clear D. The CDR3 consists of 18 residues. The ends were cut back, 2 bases at V and 0 bases at J, with 20 bases in the middle. CDR1 and CDR2 (germline): ENHRY, SYGVKD. The CDR3 loop is CAISEGHRGGTSSYEQYF. For the CDR3, the DNA is TGTGCCATCAGTGAGGGCCATCGCGGCGGCACGAGCTCCTACGAGCAGTACTTC.

A few counts support this clone. J is TRBJ2-3 and V is TRBV19, with D possibly TRBD2 on 5 matching bases. Germline-derived CDR1 and CDR2 are LNHDA and SQIVND (reference sequence). This CDR3 is built from 13 residues. V lost 6 bases and J lost 1, with 8 bases in between. The CDR3 coding sequence is TGTGCCAGTAGAGAACTAGGCACAGATACGCAGTATTTT. As protein: CASRELGTDTQYF.